Sequencing of this T cell receptor (beta chain) was carried out in a study of T cell repertoires in cytomegalovirus infection. TCRdb ran MiXCR on the reads and lists one entry per CDR3 protein. The sample yields 150,000 to 200,000 distinct CDR3 sequences, under 30% seen once. The germline V gene has CDR1 DFQATT and CDR2 SNEGSKA (reference sequence). Trimming took off 1 base at V and 3 bases at J, with 12 bases between the two ends. The CDR3 is made up of 14 amino acids. V usage is TRBV20-1 and J usage is TRBJ1-2, with a tentative D call TRBD1 (6 bases). Sequencing used PBMCs. This receptor was obtained from a human donor in good health (CMV status not recorded). Some clones in this sample may be carry-over from other donors' samples. The CDR3 coding sequence is TGCAGTGCTAGAGTCCCGGGGGCGGACTATGGCTACACCTTC. This encodes CSARVPGADYGYTF.